This T cell receptor beta chain was observed in a study of glioma-infiltrating T cells. The ends were cut back, 6 bases at V and 0 bases at J, with 6 bases in the middle. CDR1 and CDR2 (germline): SEHNR, FQNEAQ (reference sequence). The CDR3 totals 13 residues. Points on this clonotype: Its target is unknown.

Using RNA template, CDR3s of TCR alpha and beta were amplified with iRepertoire arm-PCR. Input was 100-400 ng of tissue mRNA or PBMC total RNA. In TCRdb, the multiplex PCR reads were re-called with MiXCR into one record per CDR3 protein. The sample contains around 120,000 distinct CDR3 sequences, 20% to 25% of which appear only once. Study-level results: Only very few CDR3 sequences appeared in both tissue and blood. Tissue-blood divergence was below expectation in non-neoplastic patients, above in gliomas.

This TCR came from a human donor with low-grade glioma or glioblastoma, undergoing nonglioma brain surgery, or in good health (not recorded which). The V and J genes are TRBV7-9 and TRBJ1-3; D is ambiguous. What was sequenced was glioma tissue, nonneoplastic brain tissue, or PBMCs (not recorded which). In nucleotides, the CDR3 is TGTGCCAGCAGGTCCCTCTCTGGAAACACCATATATTTT. This translates into CASRSLSGNTIYF.